The rows below give T cell receptor beta chains drawn from one sample of a study of OX40 agonist ivuxolimab in advanced cancers. Assay: immunoSEQ multiplex PCR; the TCRdb copy retains only in-frame clones and omits some. This table has around 44,000 clones, around nine tenths appearing once. Sequenced here: CD4+ or CD8+ T cells sorted from blood, sampled in a trial of the OX40 agonist ivuxolimab. These receptors were obtained from an adult with an advanced solid tumor such as melanoma, head and neck, liver or kidney cancer. Both conserved end residues are part of each CDR3. A D gene is named only where the DNA matches it firmly. Rows may omit the clone size; those that give it use once, few, many or a size class.

j_call: TRBJ2-7; v_call: TRBV6-1; d_call: -; cdr3_length: 14; clone_size: -; cdr3_aa: CASSSGTQGYEQYF; cdr3_nt: TGTGCCAGCAGTTCCGGGACCCAAGGCTACGAGCAGTACTTC
j_call: TRBJ2-7; v_call: TRBV19; d_call: TRBD2; cdr3_length: 15; clone_size: -; cdr3_aa: CASSRVGLATYEQYF; cdr3_nt: TGTGCCAGTAGTAGGGTCGGACTAGCCACATACGAGCAGTACTTC
j_call: TRBJ1-2; v_call: TRBV5-4; d_call: TRBD1; cdr3_length: 16; clone_size: -; cdr3_aa: CASSQGRGTGGEGYTF; cdr3_nt: TGTGCCAGCAGCCAAGGCCGAGGGACAGGGGGAGAAGGCTACACCTTC
j_call: TRBJ1-4; v_call: TRBV29-1; d_call: -; cdr3_length: 11; clone_size: -; cdr3_aa: CSVEVNEKLFF; cdr3_nt: TGCAGCGTTGAAGTAAATGAAAAACTGTTTTTT
j_call: TRBJ2-7; v_call: TRBV5-3; d_call: -; cdr3_length: 13; clone_size: -; cdr3_aa: CARSLISTYEQYF; cdr3_nt: TGTGCCAGAAGCTTGATTTCGACCTACGAGCAGTACTTC
j_call: TRBJ1-5; v_call: TRBV18; d_call: -; cdr3_length: 15; clone_size: once; cdr3_aa: CASSAGTGGDQPQHF; cdr3_nt: TGTGCCAGCTCAGCCGGGACGGGGGGCGATCAGCCCCAGCATTTT
j_call: TRBJ2-7; v_call: TRBV28; d_call: TRBD1; cdr3_length: 14; clone_size: -; cdr3_aa: CASSIGTGIYEQYF; cdr3_nt: TGTGCCAGCAGCATCGGGACAGGGATTTACGAGCAGTACTTC
j_call: TRBJ1-1; v_call: TRBV5-1; d_call: -; cdr3_length: 14; clone_size: -; cdr3_aa: CASSDRAGNTEAFF; cdr3_nt: TGCGCCAGCAGCGACCGGGCCGGGAACACTGAAGCTTTCTTT
j_call: TRBJ2-3; v_call: TRBV4-2; d_call: TRBD2; cdr3_length: 16; clone_size: -; cdr3_aa: CASSKQLAGGSDTQYF; cdr3_nt: TGTGCCAGCAGCAAACAACTAGCGGGGGGATCAGATACGCAGTATTTT
j_call: TRBJ2-4; v_call: TRBV21-1; d_call: -; cdr3_length: 12; clone_size: -; cdr3_aa: CAPRTGANIQYF; cdr3_nt: TGTGCCCCCCGGACAGGGGCGAACATTCAGTACTTC
j_call: TRBJ1-5; v_call: TRBV28; d_call: -; cdr3_length: 15; clone_size: once; cdr3_aa: CASSPTDRPNQPQHF; cdr3_nt: TGTGCCAGCAGTCCCACGGACAGACCCAATCAGCCCCAGCATTTT
j_call: TRBJ2-7; v_call: TRBV7-8; d_call: -; cdr3_length: 14; clone_size: -; cdr3_aa: CASSLEQGAYEQYF; cdr3_nt: TGTGCCAGCAGCTTAGAACAGGGAGCCTACGAGCAGTACTTC
j_call: TRBJ1-1; v_call: TRBV4-1; d_call: TRBD1; cdr3_length: 21; clone_size: -; cdr3_aa: CASSQEDGGRSGTGGLTEAFF; cdr3_nt: TGCGCCAGCAGCCAAGAAGACGGTGGTAGGTCGGGGACAGGGGGCCTCACTGAAGCTTTCTTT
j_call: TRBJ2-5; v_call: TRBV7-9; d_call: TRBD2; cdr3_length: 16; clone_size: -; cdr3_aa: CASSLKSGGPRETQYF; cdr3_nt: TGTGCCAGCAGCCTGAAAAGCGGGGGTCCCCGAGAGACCCAGTACTTC
j_call: TRBJ2-2; v_call: TRBV4-1; d_call: -; cdr3_length: 16; clone_size: -; cdr3_aa: CASSRRTERPTGELFF; cdr3_nt: TGCGCCAGCAGCCGGAGAACGGAGCGGCCCACCGGGGAGCTGTTTTTT
j_call: TRBJ1-2; v_call: TRBV2; d_call: TRBD1; cdr3_length: 16; clone_size: -; cdr3_aa: CASSSIPDRGDYGYTF; cdr3_nt: TGTGCCAGCTCGAGTATCCCGGACAGGGGTGACTATGGCTACACCTTC
j_call: TRBJ1-4; v_call: TRBV5-1; d_call: TRBD1; cdr3_length: 14; clone_size: -; cdr3_aa: CASRVGQVEEKLFF; cdr3_nt: TGCGCCAGCAGAGTGGGACAGGTGGAAGAAAAACTGTTTTTT
j_call: TRBJ2-5; v_call: TRBV5-4; d_call: TRBD2; cdr3_length: 15; clone_size: once; cdr3_aa: CASSTQRDRRETQYF; cdr3_nt: TGTGCCAGCAGCACACAGCGGGATCGGCGGGAGACCCAGTACTTC
j_call: TRBJ2-7; v_call: TRBV28; d_call: TRBD2; cdr3_length: 15; clone_size: -; cdr3_aa: CASSFSSGSGYEQYF; cdr3_nt: TGTGCCAGCAGTTTCAGTAGCGGGAGTGGTTACGAGCAGTACTTC
j_call: TRBJ2-3; v_call: TRBV4-1; d_call: -; cdr3_length: 16; clone_size: -; cdr3_aa: CASSQGLGGGTDTQYF; cdr3_nt: TGCGCCAGCAGCCAAGGGCTCGGGGGCGGCACAGATACGCAGTATTTT
j_call: TRBJ2-3; v_call: TRBV2; d_call: -; cdr3_length: 13; clone_size: -; cdr3_aa: CASNGRSTDTQYF; cdr3_nt: TGTGCCAGCAACGGGCGTAGCACAGATACGCAGTATTTT
j_call: TRBJ2-7; v_call: TRBV7-2; d_call: TRBD1; cdr3_length: 14; clone_size: -; cdr3_aa: CASSSRGQAYEQYF; cdr3_nt: TGTGCCAGCAGCTCCAGGGGGCAGGCCTACGAGCAGTACTTC
j_call: TRBJ2-5; v_call: TRBV7-9; d_call: -; cdr3_length: 14; clone_size: -; cdr3_aa: CASSPAEYQETQYF; cdr3_nt: TGTGCCAGCAGCCCCGCAGAGTACCAAGAGACCCAGTACTTC
j_call: TRBJ2-1; v_call: TRBV28; d_call: TRBD2; cdr3_length: 15; clone_size: -; cdr3_aa: CASSPPSGPNNEQFF; cdr3_nt: TGTGCCAGCAGTCCCCCTAGCGGGCCTAACAATGAGCAGTTCTTC
j_call: TRBJ2-3; v_call: TRBV2; d_call: -; cdr3_length: 16; clone_size: -; cdr3_aa: CASSENRGITGDTQYF; cdr3_nt: TGTGCCAGCAGTGAAAATAGGGGTATAACTGGAGATACGCAGTATTTT
j_call: TRBJ2-3; v_call: TRBV27; d_call: TRBD2; cdr3_length: 20; clone_size: -; cdr3_aa: CASSLSRASGRKHVRDTQYF; cdr3_nt: TGTGCCAGCAGTTTATCGCGGGCTAGCGGGAGGAAGCACGTGCGAGATACGCAGTATTTT